These 16 T cell receptor beta chains originate from one sample sequenced in a study of Ad26.COV2.S vaccination and SARS-CoV-2 variants (dated by TCRdb to 2020 to 2022). The time point label, read with the paper, signifies: individuals recovered from natural SARS-CoV-2 infection. Library generation was performed with the immunoSEQ multiplex PCR assay. TCRdb mirrors the immuneACCESS table, restricted to in-frame sequences. Some clones are absent from its copies; in checked studies, under half trace to an unresolved V gene, and the reason for the others is unknown. The sample contains about 350,000 clones, about 91% of them found a single time. Around 4% of the sample lies in the top ten. The sequences come from peripheral blood, collected after recovery from COVID-19. Receptors were obtained from a human donor who had recovered from COVID-19.

This clone was counted a single time. The chain uses TRBV12-5 and TRBJ2-3, with 9 bases aligning to TRBD1. Germline V CDR1 and CDR2: LGHNT, FRNRAP. The V and J ends lost 6 bases and 4 bases, in that order; junction bases with no gene match: 8. The CDR3 is 15 amino acids. Here the CDR3 reads CASGPDRGFSDTQYF. CDR3 nucleotide sequence: TGTGCTAGTGGGCCGGACAGGGGTTTTTCAGATACGCAGTATTTT.

The chain recombines TRBV27 with TRBJ1-6; TRBD1 might be the D (5 bases). The CDR3 extends over 14 amino acids. Trimming removed 3 bases from V and 6 bases from J, with 9 bases in between. From germline, CDR1 is MNHEY and CDR2 SMNVEV (reference sequence). The CDR3 DNA is TGTGCCAGCAGTTTTTCGCAGGGTAATTCACCCCTCCACTTT. This codes for CASSFSQGNSPLHF.

The chain employs TRBV5-6 and TRBJ1-2; tentatively, D is TRBD1 (6 bases). Looked up from germline, CDR1 is SGHDT and CDR2 is YYEEEE. The germline V and J ends were trimmed by 3 bases and 4 bases, with 19 bases remaining between them. This CDR3 is 16 amino acids long. The CDR3 DNA is TGTGCCAGCAGCTACGACCGAGGACAGCGCCGCTATGGCTACACCTTC. Protein product: CASSYDRGQRRYGYTF.

This chain connects TRBV18 to TRBJ1-5; D unresolved. Germline V gene data show CDR1 as KGHSH and CDR2 as LQKENI. Between the trimmed V and J ends, which lost 3 bases and 3 bases, there was a span of 6 bases. This CDR3 has 13 residues. CDR3: CASSPDLNQPQHF. As DNA, the CDR3 is TGTGCCAGCTCACCTGATCTCAATCAGCCCCAGCATTTT.

The rearrangement joins TRBV5-1 to TRBJ2-1; the D gene is possibly TRBD2 (6 bases). CDR1 is SGHRS, CDR2 YFSETQ, per germline. The length of the CDR3 is 14 residues. The V gene lost 0 bases and the J gene lost 8 bases, with 12 bases spanning the gap. CDR3 protein: CASSLDAGIDEQFF. The CDR3 DNA is TGCGCCAGCAGCTTGGACGCGGGGATAGATGAGCAGTTCTTC.

V gene TRBV5-4 combines with J gene TRBJ1-1; D may be TRBD1 (6 bases). This CDR3 region has 13 residues. CDR1 and CDR2 from the germline V gene are SGHNT and YYREEE (reference sequence). Trimming shortened V by 6 bases and J by 0 bases, and 9 bases separated the two germline ends. CDR3 in amino acids: CASNDRLNTEAFF. CDR3 coding DNA: TGTGCCAGCAACGACAGGTTGAACACTGAAGCTTTCTTT.

V gene TRBV6-2 or TRBV6-3 combines with J gene TRBJ1-5; D not resolved. Trimming removed 4 bases at V and 4 bases at J, with 11 bases between. The CDR3 is 14 amino acids. Germline CDR1 reads MNHEY; CDR2 reads SVGEGT. CDR3 DNA: TGTGCCAGCAGTTCCCAATACACAAATCAGCCCCAGCATTTT. It yields the protein CASSSQYTNQPQHF.

The DNA of the CDR3 is TGCGCCAGCAGCCGAGAGGATGGCTACACCTTC. Translation gives CASSREDGYTF. The chain links TRBV5-1 to TRBJ1-2; D is unresolved. V lost 4 bases and J 6 bases, leaving 7 bases between the germline ends. The CDR3 sequence is 11 residues long. Per the germline V gene, CDR1 is SGHRS and CDR2 is YFSETQ. Drawing the rest from reference TRBV5-1 and TRBJ1-2, the complete variable domain is KAGVTQTPRYLIKTRGQQVTLSCSPISGHRSVSWYQQTPGQGLQFLFEYFSETQRNKGNFPGRFSGRQFSNSRSEMNVSTLELGDSALYLCASSREDGYTFGSGTRLTVV.

The rearrangement uses TRBV25-1 and TRBJ1-3, with D hard to call. CDR3 size: 17 residues. V lost 5 bases and J lost 0, with 17 bases in between. The germline CDR1 and CDR2 sequences are MGHDK and SYGVNS. As DNA, the CDR3 is TGTGCCAGCAGTACTTTTCTGATGGGGAGCTCTGGAAACACCATATATTTT. This encodes CASSTFLMGSSGNTIYF.

The CDR3 DNA sequence: TGTGCCAGCAGTCCACTACACGAGCAGTTCTTC. Translation gives CASSPLHEQFF. The chain carries TRBV6-2 or TRBV6-3 and TRBJ2-1; unclear D gene. Trimming pared 5 bases from V and 10 bases from J, leaving 9 bases between. The CDR3 is 11 residues long. The germline V gene encodes CDR1 MNHEY and CDR2 SVGEGT.

V and J are TRBV9 and TRBJ2-1, with TRBD1 identical over 10 bases. Germline V CDR1 and CDR2: SGDLS, YYNGEE. The CDR3 contains 16 residues. J lost 9 bases, V lost 0 bases, and 9 bases had no gene match. This CDR3 reads CASSVEIRQGAAEQFF. CDR3 DNA: TGTGCCAGCAGCGTAGAAATTCGACAGGGGGCGGCTGAGCAGTTCTTC. Full variable domain (missing parts from reference TRBV9 and TRBJ2-1): DSGVTQTPKHLITATGQRVTLRCSPRSGDLSVYWYQQSLDQGLQFLIQYYNGEERAKGNILERFSAQQFPDLHSELNLSSLELGDSALYFCASSVEIRQGAAEQFFGPGTRLTVL.

CDR3 in amino acids: CASSLRRGGGGPYNEQFF. The CDR3 coding sequence is TGTGCCAGCAGTTTACGGCGGGGGGGCGGAGGGCCCTACAATGAGCAGTTCTTC. This chain connects TRBV27 to TRBJ2-1; TRBD2 aligns across 9 bases. J gave up 2 bases and V 2 bases, and 10 bases lay outside the gene matches. Germline CDR1 MNHEY, CDR2 SMNVEV (reference sequence). CDR3 length equals 18 residues.

The genes are TRBV2 and TRBJ2-5, with D hard to call. The germline gives CDR1 SNHLY, CDR2 FYNNEI. V dropped 6 bases and J dropped 4 bases, with 18 bases sitting between them. The CDR3 is 15 amino acids. The CDR3 DNA reads as TGTGCCAGCAGCGAGCGACGTGTGGATAGAGAGACCCAGTACTTC. It encodes CASSERRVDRETQYF.

This chain uses TRBV20-1 with TRBJ2-2, with 12 bases lining up with TRBD2. The CDR3 covers 16 residues. Trimming took 3 bases from V and 3 from J; bases not matched to a gene: 5. Germline CDR1 and CDR2: DFQATT and SNEGSKA (reference sequence). CDR3 bases: TGCAGTGCTAGTCGGCTAGCGGGGGGGCACACCGGGGAGCTGTTTTTT. Translated: CSASRLAGGHTGELFF.

This clone has just a few counts. The V gene is TRBV15, the J gene TRBJ2-3; 10 bases align to TRBD2. The CDR3 is 16 residues long. Unmatched junction bases numbered 7, after V lost 1 base and J lost 6 bases. Germline CDR1 is LNHNV and CDR2 is YYDKDF (reference sequence). CDR3 in DNA: TGTGCCACCAGCAGAGTTAGCGGGGGGCCTTGGGATACGCAGTATTTT. Amino acids: CATSRVSGGPWDTQYF.

In this sample, this clone turned up once. The CDR3 loop reads CASSPDRATGELFF. CDR3 bases: TGTGCCAGCAGCCCGGACAGGGCGACCGGGGAGCTGTTTTTT. This chain links TRBV3-1 (or the pseudogene TRBV3-2) with TRBJ2-2, with 8 bases fitting TRBD1. CDR3 length: 14 amino acids. CDR1 LGHDT and CDR2 YNNKEL come from the germline V gene (reference sequence). Trimming at V came to 4 bases and at J to 5 bases, leaving 3 bases not matched to a gene.